This T cell receptor (beta chain) was documented in a study of cytomegalovirus exposure and HLA in healthy donors. The germline gives CDR1 WNHNN, CDR2 SYGVQD (reference sequence). J lost 6 bases, V lost 3 bases, and 5 bases had no gene match. This CDR3 is 14 amino acids long. The primer mix had 60 Vbeta and 13 Jbeta primers. Only in-frame clones appear in the TCRdb table, and some are missing; sequencing was by immunoSEQ multiplex PCR. The table records some 80,000 clones, about four fifths of them present only once. The origin of this receptor is a man younger than 35 in good health and CMV-seropositive. This rearrangement joins TRBV10-1 to TRBJ2-3; 8 nucleotides align to TRBD2. The sample was PBMCs. In DNA form, the CDR3 reads TGCGCCAGCAGTGACGGCGGGAGGAGCGATACGCAGTATTTT. Protein sequence: CASSDGGRSDTQYF.